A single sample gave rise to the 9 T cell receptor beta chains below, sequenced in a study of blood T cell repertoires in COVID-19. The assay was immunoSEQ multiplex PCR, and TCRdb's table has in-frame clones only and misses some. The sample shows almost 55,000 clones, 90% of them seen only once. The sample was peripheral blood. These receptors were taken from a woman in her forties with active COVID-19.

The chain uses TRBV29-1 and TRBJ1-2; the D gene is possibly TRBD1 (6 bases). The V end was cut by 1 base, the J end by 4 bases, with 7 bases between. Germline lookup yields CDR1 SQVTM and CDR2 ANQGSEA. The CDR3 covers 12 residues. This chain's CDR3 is CSVEGQVYGYTF. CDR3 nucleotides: TGCAGCGTTGAAGGACAGGTCTATGGCTACACCTTC.

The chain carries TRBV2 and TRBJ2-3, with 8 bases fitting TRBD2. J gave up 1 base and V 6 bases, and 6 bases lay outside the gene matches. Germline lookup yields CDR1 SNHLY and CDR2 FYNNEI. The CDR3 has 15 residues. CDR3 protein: CASSGGGLRTDTQYF. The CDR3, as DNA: TGTGCCAGCAGCGGCGGGGGGCTCCGCACAGATACGCAGTATTTT.

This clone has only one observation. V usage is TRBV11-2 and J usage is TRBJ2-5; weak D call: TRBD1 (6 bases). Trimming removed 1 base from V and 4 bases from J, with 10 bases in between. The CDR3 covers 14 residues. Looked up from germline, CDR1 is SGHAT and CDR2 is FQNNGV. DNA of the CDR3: TGTGCCAGCAGCTTAGTTTCCAGGGGAGAGACCCAGTACTTC. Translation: CASSLVSRGETQYF. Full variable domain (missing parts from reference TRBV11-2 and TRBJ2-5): EAGVAQSPRYKIIEKRQSVAFWCNPISGHATLYWYQQILGQGPKLLIQFQNNGVVDDSQLPKDRFSAERLKGVDSTLKIQPAKLEDSAVYLCASSLVSRGETQYFGPGTRLLVL.

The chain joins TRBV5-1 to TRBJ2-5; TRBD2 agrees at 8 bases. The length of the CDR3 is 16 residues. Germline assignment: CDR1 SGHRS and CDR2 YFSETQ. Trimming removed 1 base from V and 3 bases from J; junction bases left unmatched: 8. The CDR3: CASSLNTGGHEETQYF. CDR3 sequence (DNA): TGCGCCAGCAGCTTGAATACGGGGGGGCACGAAGAGACCCAGTACTTC.

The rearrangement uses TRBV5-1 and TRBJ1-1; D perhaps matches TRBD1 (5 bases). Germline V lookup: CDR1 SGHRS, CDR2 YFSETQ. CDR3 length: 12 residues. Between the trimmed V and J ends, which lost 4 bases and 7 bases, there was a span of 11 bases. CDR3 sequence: CASSRGAGEAFF. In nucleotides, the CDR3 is TGCGCCAGCAGCCGCGGGGCCGGTGAAGCTTTCTTT.

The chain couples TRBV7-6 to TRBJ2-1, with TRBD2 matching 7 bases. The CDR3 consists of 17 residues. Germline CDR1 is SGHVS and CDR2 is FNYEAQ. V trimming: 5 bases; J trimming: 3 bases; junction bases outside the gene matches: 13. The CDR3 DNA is TGTGCCAGCAGCATCGCGGGGAACGGGGGGATCTACAATGAGCAGTTCTTC. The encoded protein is CASSIAGNGGIYNEQFF. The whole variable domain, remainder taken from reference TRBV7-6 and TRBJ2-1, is GAGVSQSPRYKVTKRGQDVALRCDPISGHVSLYWYRQALGQGPEFLTYFNYEAQQDKSGLPNDRFSAERPEGSISTLTIQRTEQRDSAMYRCASSIAGNGGIYNEQFFGPGTRLTVL.

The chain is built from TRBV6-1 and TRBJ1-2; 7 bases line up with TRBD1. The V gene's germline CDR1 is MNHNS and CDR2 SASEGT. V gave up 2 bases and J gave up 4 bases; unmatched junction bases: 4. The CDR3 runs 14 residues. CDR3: CASSEPGGGYGYTF. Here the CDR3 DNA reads TGTGCCAGCAGTGAACCAGGGGGTGGCTATGGCTACACCTTC.

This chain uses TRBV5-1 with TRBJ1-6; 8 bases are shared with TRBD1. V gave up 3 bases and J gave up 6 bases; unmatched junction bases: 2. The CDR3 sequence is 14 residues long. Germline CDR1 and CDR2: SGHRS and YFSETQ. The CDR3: CASSSGQANSPLHF. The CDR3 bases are TGCGCCAGCAGCTCGGGACAGGCTAATTCACCCCTCCACTTT.

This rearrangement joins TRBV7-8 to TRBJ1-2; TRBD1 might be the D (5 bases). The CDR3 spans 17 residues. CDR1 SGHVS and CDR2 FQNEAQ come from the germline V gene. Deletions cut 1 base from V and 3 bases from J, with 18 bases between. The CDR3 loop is CASSLGLDREYHYGYTF. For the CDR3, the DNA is TGTGCCAGCAGCTTAGGTCTTGACAGAGAATATCACTATGGCTACACCTTC.